These T cell receptor beta chains were read from a single sample in a study of T cell responses to AZD1222 COVID-19 vaccine. Libraries were prepared by immunoSEQ multiplex PCR; TCRdb keeps only in-frame clonotypes and omits some of them. The sample carries 95,000 to 100,000 clones, around 84% recorded once. Sequencing used peripheral blood, obtained 28 days after the second AZD1222 dose. These receptors came from an adult who received the AZD1222 COVID-19 vaccine. Both conserved end residues are part of each CDR3. A D gene is named only where the DNA matches it firmly.

v_call: TRBV5-1
d_call: NA
j_call: TRBJ1-3
cdr3_nt: TGCGCCAGCAGCTTGGGGACCTCTGGAAACACCATATATTTT
cdr3_aa: CASSLGTSGNTIYF

v_call: TRBV12-5
d_call: NA
j_call: TRBJ1-2
cdr3_nt: TGTGCTAGTGGTTTGTTGGGCTATGGCTACACCTTC
cdr3_aa: CASGLLGYGYTF

v_call: TRBV7-9
d_call: NA
j_call: TRBJ2-3
cdr3_nt: TGTGCCAGCAGCAGCCCACAGCAGCTTAGCACAGATACGCAGTATTTT
cdr3_aa: CASSSPQQLSTDTQYF

v_call: TRBV6-5
d_call: NA
j_call: TRBJ1-2
cdr3_nt: TGTGCCAGCATTCCCCCCTTGGGTGCTCATGGCTACACCTTC
cdr3_aa: CASIPPLGAHGYTF

v_call: TRBV3-1/TRBV3-2
d_call: NA
j_call: TRBJ1-6
cdr3_nt: TGTGCCAGCAGCCAAGTAGCAGGGAATTCACCCCTCCACTTT
cdr3_aa: CASSQVAGNSPLHF

v_call: TRBV10-3
d_call: NA
j_call: TRBJ2-2
cdr3_nt: TGTGCCCTTCAAACAGAGACCGGGGAGCTGTTTTTT
cdr3_aa: CALQTETGELFF

v_call: TRBV3-1/TRBV3-2
d_call: NA
j_call: TRBJ1-2
cdr3_nt: TGTGCCAGCAGCCGCCTAGGGACGGCAGCTAACTATGGCTACACCTTC
cdr3_aa: CASSRLGTAANYGYTF

v_call: TRBV5-1
d_call: NA
j_call: TRBJ1-5
cdr3_nt: TGCGCCAGCAGCTTGGACGGTACTAGCAATCAGCCCCAGCATTTT
cdr3_aa: CASSLDGTSNQPQHF

v_call: TRBV6-5
d_call: NA
j_call: TRBJ2-5
cdr3_nt: TGTGCCAGCAGTTCCCCTCCGGGGGAGACCCAGTACTTC
cdr3_aa: CASSSPPGETQYF

v_call: TRBV19
d_call: NA
j_call: TRBJ1-2
cdr3_nt: TGTGCCAGTAGTTCCGGGAGAGGACTTTCAGATGGCTACACCTTC
cdr3_aa: CASSSGRGLSDGYTF

v_call: TRBV2
d_call: NA
j_call: TRBJ1-6
cdr3_nt: TGTGCCAGCACCGGGGAAAGGGGCGCGAATTCACCCCTCCACTTT
cdr3_aa: CASTGERGANSPLHF

v_call: TRBV18
d_call: TRBD1
j_call: TRBJ1-6
cdr3_nt: TGTGCCAGCTCTTCGGACAGGGTGCAAAATTCACCCCTCCACTTT
cdr3_aa: CASSSDRVQNSPLHF

v_call: TRBV18
d_call: NA
j_call: TRBJ1-3
cdr3_nt: TGTGCCAGCTCACCACCGTTTAACGGGGGAAACACCATATATTTT
cdr3_aa: CASSPPFNGGNTIYF

v_call: TRBV3-1/TRBV3-2
d_call: NA
j_call: TRBJ1-6
cdr3_nt: TGTGCCAGCAGCCAAGATGCCTCACCCCTCCACTTT
cdr3_aa: CASSQDASPLHF

v_call: TRBV23-1
d_call: NA
j_call: TRBJ1-5
cdr3_nt: TGCGCCAGCAGTCAAGAGTCAGATTCCACAGGGAGGCGCGATCAGCCCCAGCATTTT
cdr3_aa: CASSQESDSTGRRDQPQHF

v_call: TRBV4-1
d_call: TRBD1
j_call: TRBJ2-7
cdr3_nt: TGCGCCAGCAGCATGACAGGGGACTCCTACGAGCAGTACTTC
cdr3_aa: CASSMTGDSYEQYF